This T cell receptor (beta chain) was captured in a study of blood T cells in healthy people across ages. Germline-derived CDR1 and CDR2 are SNHLY and FYNNEI. The V end was cut by 8 bases, the J end by 9 bases, with 20 bases between. This CDR3 has 14 amino acids. The second PCR ran roughly 6 to 11 cycles with a sample-barcoded 5' primer and J-beta primers. TCRdb ran MiXCR on the 5' RACE reads and lists one entry per CDR3 protein. The table shows approximately 2,000,000 distinct CDR3 sequences, with about two fifths occurring only once. The genes are TRBV2 and TRBJ1-5, with D maybe TRBD1 (5 bases). Sequenced input: blood. The TCR comes from a human donor in good health. CDR3 nucleotide sequence: TGTGCCAGCGGACGACAGCTATCGGATCGGCCCCAGCATTTT. The encoded protein is CASGRQLSDRPQHF. The whole variable domain, filled in from reference TRBV2 and TRBJ1-5, reads EPEVTQTPSHQVTQMGQEVILRCVPISNHLYFYWYRQILGQKVEFLVSFYNNEISEKSEIFDDQFSVERPDGSNFTLKIRSTKLEDSAMYFCASGRQLSDRPQHFGDGTRLSIL.